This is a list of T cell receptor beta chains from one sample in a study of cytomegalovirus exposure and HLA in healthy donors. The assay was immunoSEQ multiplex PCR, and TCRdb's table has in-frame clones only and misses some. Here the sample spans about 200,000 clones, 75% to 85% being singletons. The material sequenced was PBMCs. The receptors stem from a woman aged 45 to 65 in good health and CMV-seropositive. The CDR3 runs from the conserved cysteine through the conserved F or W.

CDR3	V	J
CASSSRLGGTDTQYF	TRBV14	TRBJ2-3
CASSSRQGTQPQHF	TRBV11-3	TRBJ1-5
CASSPSLAVYNEQFF	TRBV28	TRBJ2-1
CASSPLKTGFTYEQYF	TRBV7-6	TRBJ2-7
CASSPMGQDTQYF	TRBV18	TRBJ2-3
CASSEGQGGNQPQHF	TRBV6-1	TRBJ1-5
CASSPFLGSQETQYF	TRBV25-1	TRBJ2-5
CASSARTSGDEQYF	TRBV7-9	TRBJ2-7
CASSQDLAATGPVF	TRBV4-3	TRBJ1-4
CASSLGGQGMNTEAFF	TRBV7-9	TRBJ1-1
CAISSRGPSYEQYF	TRBV10-3	TRBJ2-7
CASSPYLPGENGAFF	TRBV18	TRBJ1-1
CASSDGTHYQPQHF	TRBV6-1	TRBJ1-5
CASSSGTGGLGGYTF	TRBV4-1	TRBJ1-2
CASSFSSTTETQYF	TRBV5-4	TRBJ2-5
CASTPAGGHEQYF	TRBV27	TRBJ2-7
CASSKGGPGESYEQYF	TRBV5-4	TRBJ2-7
CASSLYEGSYNEQFF	TRBV27	TRBJ2-1
CASSFRGQGTYEQYF	TRBV5-4	TRBJ2-7
CASSLGPGGREQYF	TRBV11-2	TRBJ2-7
CASSRPGQKNEQFF	TRBV6-5	TRBJ2-1
CSVLSGAGANGLTF	TRBV29-1	TRBJ2-6
CASSLWAGEFYNEQFF	TRBV7-2	TRBJ2-1
CASSLSWGLNSYTF	TRBV7-2	TRBJ1-2
CASSSQGANYNEQFF	TRBV5-6	TRBJ2-1
CASSLGASTNEQYF	TRBV11-3	TRBJ2-7
CASSLDPGDYGYTF	TRBV5-4	TRBJ1-2
CASSPGQGARDEQFF	TRBV4-1	TRBJ2-1
CATDRGLAGTSYNEQFF	TRBV28	TRBJ2-1
CATSRDSASYEQYF	TRBV15	TRBJ2-7
CASSARQPQHF	TRBV10-1	TRBJ1-5
CASSWGGQGTTDTQYF	TRBV5-8	TRBJ2-3
CASSSPRQGSYGYTF	TRBV6-6	TRBJ1-2
CASSVWGDGEQYF	TRBV2	TRBJ2-7
CASSQGGGGGYTF	TRBV4-3	TRBJ1-2
CASSFIPLAGARGQFF	TRBV5-4	TRBJ2-1
CASSNIKGEETQYF	TRBV7-9	TRBJ2-5
CASSQDPRDRGVKNSQYF	TRBV4-3	TRBJ2-4
CASRVWVAGDNSPLHF	TRBV28	TRBJ1-6
CASSLATGQGSYEQYF	TRBV7-2	TRBJ2-7
CASSPLLAGGQGTISKQFF	TRBV11-2	TRBJ2-1
CASSLDTGETQYF	TRBV5-4	TRBJ2-5